This T cell receptor (beta chain) was observed in a study of T cell responses to AZD1222 COVID-19 vaccine. Study observations and caveats: Following two doses of AZD1222, Spike-specific TCR breadth and depth rose.

Here immunoSEQ multiplex PCR was the method, and the copy in TCRdb shows in-frame clones only, minus some. The sample holds 120,000 to 150,000 clones, 80% to 85% seen once. Concerning this clone: As yet, its antigen is unknown.

This CDR3 comprises 9 residues. CDR1 is GTSNPN, CDR2 SVGIG, per germline (reference sequence). This sample comprised peripheral blood, obtained on day 0 of MenACWY control vaccination. The chain recombines TRBV30 with TRBJ2-2; D not certain. The TCR sequence derives from an adult in good health. The CDR3 nucleotides are TGTGTCGACACCGGGGAGCTGTTTTTT. Protein sequence: CVDTGELFF.